The 21 T cell receptor beta chains given below trace back to one sample, sequenced in a study of OX40 agonist ivuxolimab in advanced cancers. Profiling relied on immunoSEQ multiplex PCR, and the TCRdb table lists in-frame clones only, not all of them. The sample holds tens of thousands of clones, 92% seen once. The source was CD4+ or CD8+ T cells sorted from blood, collected in a trial of the OX40 agonist ivuxolimab. These TCRs come from an adult with an advanced solid tumor such as melanoma, head and neck, liver or kidney cancer.

The rearrangement uses TRBV6-6 and TRBJ1-3, with unresolved D. V lost 6 bases, J lost 13 bases, and 13 bases lay in between. Germline V lookup: CDR1 MNHNY, CDR2 SVGAGI (reference sequence). The length of the CDR3 is 11 residues. The CDR3 reads CASSRGTKIYF. CDR3 in DNA: TGTGCCAGCAGCCGGGGAACAAAAATATATTTT.

The gene calls are TRBV2 and TRBJ2-5; 10 bases line up with TRBD1. Germline V lookup: CDR1 SNHLY, CDR2 FYNNEI. The length of the CDR3 is 14 residues. The V and J ends lost 4 bases and 5 bases, in that order; junction bases with no gene match: 4. The CDR3 loop is CASSAGQGMETQYF. The CDR3 coding sequence is TGTGCCAGCAGTGCGGGACAGGGGATGGAGACCCAGTACTTC.

The chain has TRBV9 and TRBJ2-4; 8 positions agree with TRBD2. V was pared by 4 bases and J by 6 bases, with 12 bases of the junction left unmatched. The CDR3 loop spans 16 amino acids. CDR1 and CDR2 (germline): SGDLS, YYNGEE. The CDR3 spells CASSPTGGVTRNIQYF. The CDR3 DNA sequence: TGTGCCAGCAGCCCCACGGGGGGGGTCACCAGAAACATTCAGTACTTC.

This clone occurred once. V and J are TRBV28 and TRBJ1-4, with D maybe TRBD1 (6 bases). Trimming shortened V by 2 bases and J by 6 bases, and 13 bases separated the two germline ends. Looked up from germline, CDR1 is MDHEN and CDR2 is SYDVKM. The CDR3 length is 15 residues. The DNA for the CDR3 is TGTGCCAGCAGTTTAGGGGGGGGCTTTTATGAAAAACTGTTTTTT. As protein: CASSLGGGFYEKLFF.

V is TRBV5-4 and J is TRBJ2-2; 9 bases map to TRBD2. The V gene's germline CDR1 is SGHNT and CDR2 YYREEE (reference sequence). The CDR3 length is 16 residues. V lost 4 bases, J lost 5 bases, and 9 bases stayed unmatched. CDR3 DNA: TGTGCCAGCAGCGCGGGCGGGGGGGGCCGAACCGGGGAGCTGTTTTTT. Amino acids: CASSAGGGGRTGELFF. Full variable domain (remainder filled in from reference TRBV5-4 and TRBJ2-2): ETGVTQSPTHLIKTRGQQVTLRCSSQSGHNTVSWYQQALGQGPQFIFQYYREEENGRGNFPPRFSGLQFPNYSSELNVNALELDDSALYLCASSAGGGGRTGELFFGEGSRLTVL.

The chain is built from TRBV5-4 and TRBJ2-4; D remains unclear. This CDR3 comprises 14 residues. The ends were cut back, 4 bases at V and 8 bases at J, with 16 bases in the middle. The germline gives CDR1 SGHNT, CDR2 YYREEE (reference sequence). CDR3 region: CASSQDPASDIQYF. The CDR3 DNA is TGTGCCAGCAGCCAAGATCCGGCTAGTGACATTCAGTACTTC.

The chain employs TRBV19 and TRBJ1-2; TRBD1 matches at 9 bases. Germline CDR1 reads LNHDA; CDR2 reads SQIVND (reference sequence). The CDR3 loop spans 16 amino acids. Unmatched junction bases numbered 18, after V lost 6 bases and J lost 10 bases. Written as DNA, the CDR3 is TGTGCCAGTAGCGGCGGGACAGGGTTGGATCTATGGGACTACACCTTC. This encodes CASSGGTGLDLWDYTF.

The V gene is TRBV6-5, the J gene TRBJ2-7, with TRBD2 identical over 11 bases. CDR1 is MNHEY and CDR2 is SVGAGI in the germline V gene. With V trimmed by 4 bases and J by 10 bases, 3 bases remained unmatched. The CDR3 is 12 residues long. CDR3 protein: CASSSTSGSQYF. CDR3 bases: TGTGCCAGCAGTTCCACTAGCGGGAGCCAGTACTTC.

This clone showed up just once. V gene TRBV6-6 combines with J gene TRBJ1-2; D call uncertain. This CDR3 has 14 amino acids. Germline V gene data show CDR1 as MNHNY and CDR2 as SVGAGI (reference sequence). V lost 2 bases to trimming and J lost 10 bases, with 17 bases between them. The CDR3 sequence is CASSYIGSRFDYTF. The CDR3 DNA sequence: TGTGCCAGCAGTTACATTGGGAGTAGATTCGACTACACCTTC.

The chain has TRBV4-3 and TRBJ2-1; TRBD1 matches 8 bases. The CDR3 has 20 amino acids. Losses at the gene ends were 6 bases for V and 1 base for J; bases not matched to a gene: 20. CDR1 and CDR2 (germline): LGHNA, YSLEER. The CDR3 nucleotides read TGCGCCAGCAGAGGGGTGAATCGTTCCGCAGGGGGCATGTCCTACAATGAGCAGTTCTTC. This codes for CASRGVNRSAGGMSYNEQFF.

This chain connects TRBV11-3 to TRBJ2-7; the D is unclear. Germline V gives CDR1 SGHNT, CDR2 YENEEA. With 5 bases removed from V and 0 bases from J, the gap between germline ends came to 14 bases. The CDR3 totals 15 residues. The CDR3, as DNA: TGTGCCAGCAGCCCCCAAGACGGTTTCTCCTACGAGCAGTACTTC. It codes for CASSPQDGFSYEQYF.

This clone was recorded only once. The V call is TRBV18, the J call TRBJ1-1; 7 nucleotides match TRBD1. With V trimmed by 0 bases and J by 6 bases, 4 bases remained unmatched. The CDR3 length is 14 residues. From germline, CDR1 is KGHSH and CDR2 LQKENI. The CDR3 coding sequence is TGTGCCAGCTCACCACCGACAGGGTGGGCTGAAGCTTTCTTT. This codes for CASSPPTGWAEAFF.

The V gene is TRBV13, the J gene TRBJ2-3; 7 bases are a match to TRBD2. This CDR3 comprises 17 residues. CDR1 and CDR2 from the germline V gene are PRHDT and FYEKMQ (reference sequence). Germline trimming cut 5 bases from V and 0 bases from J; bases unmatched to any gene: 11. CDR3 region: CASSPTGLPTSTDTQYF. The CDR3 DNA follows: TGTGCCAGCAGCCCTACGGGACTACCAACAAGCACAGATACGCAGTATTTT.

The V call is TRBV7-2, the J call TRBJ1-4; 11 positions agree with TRBD1. The CDR3 length is 15 residues. Per the germline V gene, CDR1 is SGHTA and CDR2 is FQGNSA. Germline trimming cut 4 bases from V and 10 bases from J; bases unmatched to any gene: 8. The CDR3 coding sequence is TGTGCCAGCAGCTCCGGACAGGGGGCAAGAGGAAAACTGTTTTTT. It codes for CASSSGQGARGKLFF.

This clone was counted between two and nine times. The rearrangement uses TRBV28 and TRBJ2-1; D not certain. The germline CDR1 and CDR2 sequences are MDHEN and SYDVKM. The CDR3 has 17 amino acids. With 7 bases removed from V and 2 bases from J, the gap between germline ends came to 21 bases. CDR3 nucleotide sequence: TGTGCCAGCATCTTTTACCCCTCTAGTGGAACCTACAATGAGCAGTTCTTC. This sequence encodes CASIFYPSSGTYNEQFF.

The chain employs TRBV7-9 and TRBJ2-2, with 9 bases fitting TRBD1. The CDR3 is 15 amino acids. The V segment lost 5 bases and the J segment 5 bases; nucleotides outside the gene matches: 6. Germline V gene data show CDR1 as SEHNR and CDR2 as FQNEAQ (reference sequence). CDR3 residues: CASSPGTGTTGELFF. CDR3 sequence (DNA): TGTGCCAGCAGCCCCGGGACAGGGACAACCGGGGAGCTGTTTTTT.

The rearrangement uses TRBV18 and TRBJ2-1; 12 bases fit TRBD2. The V and J ends lost 6 bases and 10 bases, in that order; junction bases with no gene match: 10. The germline V gene has CDR1 KGHSH and CDR2 LQKENI. This CDR3 has 15 residues. The CDR3 loop reads CASSPGTSGPGEQFF. The CDR3 bases are TGTGCCAGCTCTCCGGGGACTAGCGGGCCGGGGGAGCAGTTCTTC. Filled out from reference TRBV18 and TRBJ2-1, the complete variable domain reads NAGVMQNPRHLVRRRGQEARLRCSPMKGHSHVYWYRQLPEEGLKFMVYLQKENIIDESGMPKERFSAEFPKEGPSILRIQQVVRGDSAAYFCASSPGTSGPGEQFFGPGTRLTVL.

The chain carries TRBV15 and TRBJ2-7; perhaps TRBD2 as D (5 bases). This CDR3 spans 14 amino acids. The V end was cut by 1 base, the J end by 4 bases, with 11 bases between. Germline V gene lookup returns CDR1 LNHNV and CDR2 YYDKDF (reference sequence). In DNA form, the CDR3 reads TGTGCCACCAGCAGAGCGGGAAGCGGATACGAGCAGTACTTC. Amino acid sequence: CATSRAGSGYEQYF.

The J gene is TRBJ2-5, the V gene TRBV11-2, with a weak D call TRBD2 (7 bases). Germline CDR1 reads SGHAT; CDR2 reads FQNNGV. This CDR3 comprises 15 residues. V was shortened by 4 bases and J by 5 bases, with 17 bases between the two germline ends. The CDR3 region is CASSYLGGGGETQYF. Written as DNA, the CDR3 is TGTGCCAGCAGCTACCTGGGGGGGGGCGGCGAGACCCAGTACTTC.

This sequence joins TRBV6-5 and TRBJ1-2, with D perhaps TRBD1 (5 bases). The length of the CDR3 is 13 residues. CDR1 and CDR2 (germline): MNHEY, SVGAGI. Between the trimmed V and J ends, which lost 6 bases and 3 bases, there was a span of 11 bases. CDR3 coding DNA: TGTGCCAGCAGAGTTCCAGGGTACTATGGCTACACCTTC. Amino acid sequence: CASRVPGYYGYTF.

The CDR3 loop is CASSLEGGPGNTIYF. CDR3 sequence (DNA): TGTGCCAGCAGCTTAGAAGGGGGGCCTGGAAACACCATATATTTT. The chain employs TRBV7-9 and TRBJ1-3; D might be TRBD1 (6 bases). Trimming cost V 1 base and J 2 bases, with 9 bases left between them. Germline lookup yields CDR1 SEHNR and CDR2 FQNEAQ (reference sequence). The CDR3 sequence is 15 residues long.